This entry lists 5 T cell receptor beta chains sequenced from one sample in a study of cytomegalovirus exposure and HLA in healthy donors. The method was immunoSEQ multiplex PCR; TCRdb's version includes in-frame clones alone and lacks a portion of them. Here the sample spans approximately 58,000 clones, roughly 94% being singletons. Source material: PBMCs. Every receptor here comes from a woman under 30 in good health and CMV-seropositive.

The chain couples TRBV30 to TRBJ2-1, with 12 nucleotides matching TRBD2. Germline CDR1 GTSNPN, CDR2 SVGIG (reference sequence). V lost 4 bases to trimming and J lost 4 bases; unmatched junction nucleotides: 17. The CDR3 is 19 residues long. In DNA form, the CDR3 reads TGTGCCTGGACGGAGCTCGCCTTCAGGCTAGCGGGGGGGTACAATGAGCAGTTCTTC. This encodes CAWTELAFRLAGGYNEQFF.

The V call is TRBV4-1, the J call TRBJ2-5, with 10 nucleotides matching TRBD2. V shed 0 bases and J 1 base; nucleotides not matched to a gene: 5. CDR3 length equals 17 residues. Germline V gene data show CDR1 as MGHRA and CDR2 as YSYEKL. The CDR3 nucleotides are TGCGCCAGCAGCCAAGATGGAGCGGGGGGGCCCCAAGAGACCCAGTACTTC. It specifies CASSQDGAGGPQETQYF.

For this clone: Within the sample, other DNA sequences also encode this same CDR3. This sequence joins TRBV27 and TRBJ2-2; TRBD2 matches 7 bases. Per the germline V gene, CDR1 is MNHEY and CDR2 is SMNVEV (reference sequence). The CDR3 totals 14 residues. Trimming cost V 2 bases and J 6 bases; bases outside gene matches: 3. CDR3 sequence reads: CASSLRGLPGELFF. The CDR3 DNA reads as TGTGCCAGCAGTTTACGGGGACTACCCGGGGAGCTGTTTTTT.

The rearrangement uses TRBV28 and TRBJ1-5; TRBD1 is a possible D gene (6 bases). The germline gives CDR1 MDHEN, CDR2 SYDVKM. V lost 5 bases and J lost 0, with 8 bases in between. This CDR3 has 14 residues. The DNA for the CDR3 is TGTGCCAGCAGTGAACAGGGTAGCAATCAGCCCCAGCATTTT. This translates into CASSEQGSNQPQHF.

This sequence joins TRBV28 and TRBJ1-3; D is perhaps TRBD1 (6 bases). V was cut by 4 bases and J by 4 bases, with 14 bases left in between. The CDR3 is 15 amino acids. Germline CDR1 and CDR2: MDHEN and SYDVKM. CDR3 amino acids: CASSSPAGVGNTIYF. In DNA, the CDR3 is TGTGCCAGCAGTTCCCCGGCAGGGGTAGGAAACACCATATATTTT.